Listed here is a single T cell receptor (beta chain). This entry comes from a study of low-dose radiotherapy and immunotherapy resistance in tumors. On the study more broadly: The fractionation for Cohort 1 was 0.5 Gy per fraction every 2 weeks, totaling 6.5 Gy.

cDNA synthesis used a TRAV/TRBV-specific primer set for both chains. The authors amplified TCRs for 20 PCR cycles with a constant-region primer and a V-primer adapter. MiXCR, run by TCRdb on the reads, gives a single entry per CDR3 protein. The sample contains roughly 60,000 distinct CDR3 sequences, almost 25% of which appear only once. Time point reported: before trial treatment. V lost 6 bases and J 9 bases, leaving 6 bases between the germline ends. CDR3 length: 10 amino acids. The germline gives CDR1 SNHLY, CDR2 FYNNEI. Source: PBMCs, taken before treatment. The chain employs TRBV2 and TRBJ2-1; TRBD1 or TRBD2 may be the D gene (5 bases each). The TCR originated in a male donor with prostate cancer. CDR3 sequence: CASRGVEQFF. The CDR3 bases are TGTGCCAGCAGGGGGGTTGAGCAGTTCTTC.